This T cell receptor (beta chain) was sequenced in a study of blood T cell repertoires in COVID-19. Study in general: PBMCs, B-cell-depleted T cells, or T cells provided the cDNA or gDNA that made up the material.

Per the original data handling: The authors estimated nucleated cell counts from reference gene primer amplification. Measured with immunoSEQ multiplex PCR; TCRdb has only the in-frame clones, and not every one. V and J calls and clone size are as listed in that table; D and trimming were resolved from the DNA. The table has roughly 290,000 clones, roughly 80% seen once. The CDR3 length is 15 residues. Germline assignment: CDR1 MNHEY and CDR2 SVGAGI. The V end lost 6 bases, the J end lost 2 bases, and 11 bases lay between the germline ends. Sequencing input: peripheral blood. The chain links TRBV6-5 to TRBJ2-6; possibly TRBD2 for D (5 bases). The TCR sequence derives from a person aged 70 to 85 with COVID-19, enrolled during active disease. CDR3 DNA sequence: TGTGCCAGCAGACCAAGGAGGCCTGGGGCCAACGTCCTGACTTTC. Amino acids: CASRPRRPGANVLTF.